A selection of T cell receptor beta chains follows, all from one sample in a study of cytotoxic CD8 clonotypes in ibrutinib-treated CLL. Assay: immunoSEQ multiplex PCR; the TCRdb copy retains only in-frame clones and omits some. The sample holds some 200,000 clones, about 75% seen once. The source was PBMCs, collected after 12 months of ibrutinib treatment. All receptors come from a human donor with chronic lymphocytic leukemia. CDR3s include the opening cysteine and the closing phenylalanine or tryptophan. A D gene is named only where the DNA matches it firmly. Clone sizes are given selectively: once, few, many, or a class where the clone is expanded.

size | J | V | D | CDR3 | DNA
. | TRBJ2-7 | TRBV6-5 | . | CASSRGWFSYEQYF | TGTGCCAGCAGTCGAGGGTGGTTCAGTTACGAGCAGTACTTC
once | TRBJ2-4 | TRBV9 | . | CASSAQGIQYF | TGTGCCAGCAGCGCGCAGGGCATTCAGTACTTC
. | TRBJ2-1 | TRBV9 | . | CASSVGDWPSSYNEQFF | TGTGCCAGCAGCGTAGGAGACTGGCCAAGCTCCTACAATGAGCAGTTCTTC
once | TRBJ2-1 | TRBV4-1 | . | CASSASPGRPSEQFF | TGCGCCAGCAGCGCCTCCCCAGGACGGCCATCGGAGCAGTTCTTC
few | TRBJ2-1 | TRBV6-1 | . | CASSARNEQFF | TGTGCCAGCAGTGCCCGGAATGAGCAGTTCTTC
. | TRBJ1-1 | TRBV5-1 | . | CASSLTTANTEAFF | TGCGCCAGCAGCTTGACGACAGCGAACACTGAAGCTTTCTTT
. | TRBJ2-7 | TRBV28 | . | CASSPPLAVSYEQYF | TGTGCCAGCAGTCCCCCCCTGGCGGTCTCCTACGAGCAGTACTTC
. | TRBJ2-2 | TRBV30 | TRBD1 | CAWRGQVFTGELFF | TGTGCCTGGAGGGGACAGGTATTCACCGGGGAGCTGTTTTTT
. | TRBJ1-6 | TRBV7-8 | . | CASSHTDSVASPLHF | TGTGCCAGCAGCCACACAGACAGCGTCGCTTCACCCCTCCACTTT
few | TRBJ2-5 | TRBV25-1 | TRBD2 | CASSVGGLAATTLHF | TGTGCCAGCAGTGTCGGGGGACTAGCGGCTACCACATTACACTTC
. | TRBJ1-6 | TRBV9 | . | CASSASTGFRSPLHF | TGTGCCAGCAGCGCTTCCACAGGGTTTCGTTCACCCCTCCACTTT